Below, 8 T cell receptor beta chains from the same sample are listed, as sequenced in a study of control samples from healthy donors and cancer patients. The table came from immunoSEQ multiplex PCR; TCRdb's copy has only in-frame clones and leaves some out. The table includes 170,000 or so clones, 80% to 95% detected once. Sample: blood. These receptors all come from a woman in her 40s in good health.

This sequence joins TRBV19 and TRBJ1-3; D gene ambiguous. Per germline, CDR1 LNHDA and CDR2 SQIVND (reference sequence). This CDR3 comprises 14 residues. The V and J ends lost 3 bases and 0 bases respectively, with 6 bases between them. CDR3 sequence reads: CASSIPASGNTIYF. The CDR3 region has the DNA TGTGCCAGTAGTATCCCGGCCTCTGGAAACACCATATATTTT. The full variable domain, its missing parts supplied by reference TRBV19 and TRBJ1-3, is DGGITQSPKYLFRKEGQNVTLSCEQNLNHDAMYWYRQDPGQGLRLIYYSQIVNDFQKGDIAEGYSVSREKKESFPLTVTSAQKNPTAFYLCASSIPASGNTIYFGEGSWLTVV.

The DNA for the CDR3 is TGTGCCAGCAGCCAAGATCACGGGCTCACCGGGGAGCTGTTTTTT. It is translated as CASSQDHGLTGELFF. V usage is TRBV3-1 (or the pseudogene TRBV3-2) and J usage is TRBJ2-2; no clear D. V was trimmed by 0 bases and J by 4 bases, leaving 9 bases between them. CDR1 and CDR2 from the germline V gene are LGHDT and YNNKEL (reference sequence). This CDR3 spans 15 amino acids.

The DNA for the CDR3 is TGTGCCAGCAGCCCAGGGACCTTTGTGGAGCAGTACTTC. Its protein product is CASSPGTFVEQYF. The chain employs TRBV9 and TRBJ2-7; D is possibly TRBD1 or TRBD2 (5 bases each). CDR1 and CDR2 from the germline V gene are SGDLS and YYNGEE. V gave up 4 bases and J gave up 7 bases, with 15 bases separating them. The CDR3 runs to 13 residues.

The rearrangement links TRBV27 to TRBJ2-1; D uncertain. This CDR3 has 15 amino acids. Trimming took off 2 bases at V and 0 bases at J, with 8 bases between the two ends. The germline gives CDR1 MNHEY, CDR2 SMNVEV (reference sequence). The chain's CDR3 is CASSLGVSSYNEQFF. CDR3 coding DNA: TGTGCCAGCAGTTTAGGGGTGAGCTCCTACAATGAGCAGTTCTTC.

V gene TRBV5-1 combines with J gene TRBJ2-2; a possible D gene is TRBD1 (6 bases). The CDR3 is made up of 15 amino acids. CDR1 SGHRS and CDR2 YFSETQ come from the germline V gene. V lost 2 bases to trimming and J lost 3 bases, with 11 bases between them. CDR3 region: CASSFSGVHTGELFF. The CDR3 DNA sequence: TGCGCCAGCAGCTTTTCAGGGGTCCACACCGGGGAGCTGTTTTTT. Full variable domain (rest looked up from reference TRBV5-1 and TRBJ2-2): KAGVTQTPRYLIKTRGQQVTLSCSPISGHRSVSWYQQTPGQGLQFLFEYFSETQRNKGNFPGRFSGRQFSNSRSEMNVSTLELGDSALYLCASSFSGVHTGELFFGEGSRLTVL.

The V and J genes are TRBV5-6 and TRBJ1-2, with a tentative D call TRBD1 (6 bases). The ends were cut back, 2 bases at V and 5 bases at J, with 10 bases in the middle. This CDR3 has 13 residues. The germline gives CDR1 SGHDT, CDR2 YYEEEE. The CDR3 reads CASSLMDRYGYTF. CDR3 nucleotide sequence: TGTGCCAGCAGCTTAATGGACAGATATGGCTACACCTTC.

In nucleotides, the CDR3 is TGTGCTAGTGGTTTGACTGTACAGGGGGATAGCAATCAGCCCCAGCATTTT. Translation: CASGLTVQGDSNQPQHF. This chain links TRBV12-5 with TRBJ1-5, with 8 nucleotides matching TRBD1. This CDR3 comprises 17 residues. V was pared by 2 bases and J by 0 bases, with 6 bases of the junction left unmatched. The germline gives CDR1 LGHNT, CDR2 FRNRAP.

This clone was counted only a few times. The V call is TRBV19, the J call TRBJ2-2; D is possibly TRBD1 (6 bases). The CDR3 contains 15 residues. V was cut by 6 bases and J by 2 bases, with 13 bases left in between. Germline loops: CDR1 LNHDA, CDR2 SQIVND (reference sequence). The CDR3 nucleotides are TGTGCCAGTAGGGCCGGGACACGAAACACCGGGGAGCTGTTTTTT. Its protein product is CASRAGTRNTGELFF.